Listed below are T cell receptor beta chains from one sample, sequenced in a study of shared clonotypes between healthy human individuals. TCRdb's copy holds only in-frame clones and misses some; the assay was immunoSEQ multiplex PCR. Here the sample spans approximately 600,000 clones, roughly 96% being singletons. The sample consisted of naive CD8+ T cells sorted from blood. The receptors shown here come from a woman aged 25 to 39 in good health. The CDR3 runs from the conserved cysteine through the conserved F or W.

TRBV6-5	TRBJ2-1	CASLRTSGPYNEQFF
TRBV28	TRBJ2-2	CASSKTTDLNTGELFF
TRBV27	TRBJ1-1	CASSLSSGGEAFF
TRBV1	TRBJ2-5	CTSSQRTSGRQETQYF
TRBV19	NA	CASGSPYEQYF
TRBV11-2	TRBJ2-7	CASSSTRQANEQYF
TRBV7-6	TRBJ1-4	CASSLVRATNEKLFF
TRBV19	TRBJ1-2	CASSIDGTAYGYTF
TRBV2	TRBJ1-2	CASSEAGAAGYTF
TRBV6-1	TRBJ2-2	CASSFRALSGELFF
TRBV28	TRBJ2-7	CASSRTSYEQYF
TRBV28	TRBJ1-3	CASSSGQAISGTGNTIYF
TRBV7-8	TRBJ2-7	CASSRIRENGPDYEQYF
TRBV7-8	TRBJ1-2	CASSLAYVTGFPNYGYTF
TRBV27	TRBJ2-7	CASSLSVASGRYEQYF
TRBV5-5	TRBJ1-5	CASSLGLGTGLSQHF
TRBV6-5	TRBJ2-7	CASSPTEGLGEQYF
TRBV7-9	TRBJ2-2	CASSGWPLTGELFF
TRBV30	TRBJ2-5	CAWSVVSRISRQYF
TRBV28	TRBJ2-1	CASSLLGTGNEQFF
TRBV19	TRBJ2-2	CASSSRQGAMGELFF
TRBV2	TRBJ2-7	CASIGTEAEQYF
TRBV28	TRBJ2-7	CASKPGLAGGPYEQYF
TRBV19	TRBJ2-7	CASSSGSSYEQYF
TRBV19	TRBJ1-2	CASSSQGGSYSYTF
TRBV16	TRBJ2-3	CASSQLFGDTQYF
TRBV28	TRBJ1-2	CASSLGAGYGYTF
TRBV19	TRBJ1-6	CASTGQLRGSNSPLHF
TRBV19	TRBJ2-7	CASSGLAGAGQYF
TRBV9	TRBJ1-2	CASSGRTGEFWTF
TRBV27	TRBJ2-1	CASSTSYNEQFF
TRBV7-9	TRBJ2-1	CASSPGLAGDFNEQFF
TRBV4-1	TRBJ1-2	CASSQDARGYGYTF
TRBV7-8	TRBJ1-5	CASSLSGTFNSNQPQHF
TRBV2	TRBJ2-6	CASSETSGRASGANVLTF
TRBV5-6	TRBJ2-1	CASSLWSSGRVWNEQFF
TRBV5-6	TRBJ2-2	CASSFGTANTGELFF
TRBV9	TRBJ2-7	CASSVDGGSLNEQYF
TRBV2	TRBJ1-4	CASGKTGTEATNEKLFF
TRBV7-9	TRBJ1-1	CASSLGQNTEAFF
TRBV27	TRBJ1-5	CASQTGHGINQPQHF
TRBV10-2	TRBJ1-4	CASRSGTGYISRNEKLFF